What follows are 8 T cell receptor beta chains derived from one specimen sequenced in a study of T cell responses to AZD1222 COVID-19 vaccine. The table came from immunoSEQ multiplex PCR; TCRdb's copy has only in-frame clones and leaves some out. The data show some 120,000 clones, just under 95% seen once. The sample in question was peripheral blood, obtained on day 0 of AZD1222 vaccination. All receptors derive from an adult in good health.

The gene calls are TRBV28 and TRBJ1-2; 9 nucleotides agree with TRBD1. The ends lost 4 bases at V and 5 bases at J; junction bases unmatched: 8. CDR3 length equals 15 residues. Germline lookup yields CDR1 MDHEN and CDR2 SYDVKM. This CDR3 reads CASSSPGTGSYGYTF. CDR3 bases: TGTGCCAGCAGTTCTCCCGGGACAGGGTCTTATGGCTACACCTTC.

This clone appeared a single time. The rearrangement joins TRBV6-6 to TRBJ2-1, with 9 bases that match TRBD1. Unmatched junction bases numbered 12, after V lost 6 bases and J lost 3 bases. The CDR3 loop spans 17 amino acids. Germline CDR1 reads MNHNY; CDR2 reads SVGAGI (reference sequence). The CDR3 sequence: CASRRSTGGSSYNEQFF. The DNA for the CDR3 is TGTGCCAGCAGGCGATCTACAGGGGGCTCTAGCTACAATGAGCAGTTCTTC.

The genes are TRBV20-1 and TRBJ2-3, with D maybe TRBD2 (6 bases). This CDR3 comprises 15 residues. In germline, CDR1 is DFQATT, CDR2 SNEGSKA (reference sequence). Trimming took off 3 bases at V and 0 bases at J, with 13 bases between the two ends. CDR3 DNA: TGCAGTGCTAGTGGTAGCGGAACTAGCACAGATACGCAGTATTTT. Its protein is CSASGSGTSTDTQYF.

V and J are TRBV6-5 and TRBJ2-7; 7 nucleotides align to TRBD2. V dropped 8 bases and J dropped 5; count of bases not matched to a gene: 12. The length of the CDR3 is 14 residues. Germline V gene lookup returns CDR1 MNHEY and CDR2 SVGAGI. The CDR3 loop is CASCSGLAVDEQYF. Here the CDR3 DNA reads TGTGCCAGCTGTTCTGGGCTAGCGGTTGACGAGCAGTACTTC.

The chain links TRBV23-1 to TRBJ1-2; D unresolved. TRBV23-1 is an ORF, with its function uncertain. V dropped 10 bases and J dropped 4 bases, with 28 bases sitting between them. The CDR3 extends over 17 amino acids. CDR3 sequence (DNA): TGCGCCATCTCCAAATTTGGGTTGCACAGTGATCCCTATGGCTACACCTTC. Translation gives CAISKFGLHSDPYGYTF.

V gene TRBV6-2 or TRBV6-3 combines with J gene TRBJ1-1; D is ambiguous. Trimming left V 0 bases short and J 0 bases short, with 8 bases between. The CDR3 loop spans 15 amino acids. The V gene's germline CDR1 is MNHEY and CDR2 SVGEGT. The CDR3 sequence: CASSYSGTLNTEAFF. CDR3 DNA sequence: TGTGCCAGCAGTTACTCGGGCACCTTGAACACTGAAGCTTTCTTT.

The chain couples TRBV5-1 to TRBJ2-5; D not resolved. The V and J ends lost 2 bases and 0 bases respectively, with 8 bases between them. This CDR3 has 14 residues. Germline V gene sequence: CDR1 SGHRS, CDR2 YFSETQ. CDR3 protein: CASSFGGYQETQYF. CDR3 bases: TGCGCCAGCAGCTTTGGCGGTTACCAAGAGACCCAGTACTTC.

The CDR3 coding sequence is TGCGCCAGCAGCTCGAACACAGATACGCAGTATTTT. Translating it yields CASSSNTDTQYF. V gene TRBV5-1 combines with J gene TRBJ2-3; D not resolved. CDR1 and CDR2 from the germline V gene are SGHRS and YFSETQ. V lost 3 bases and J 2 bases, leaving 4 bases between the germline ends. The CDR3 covers 12 residues.